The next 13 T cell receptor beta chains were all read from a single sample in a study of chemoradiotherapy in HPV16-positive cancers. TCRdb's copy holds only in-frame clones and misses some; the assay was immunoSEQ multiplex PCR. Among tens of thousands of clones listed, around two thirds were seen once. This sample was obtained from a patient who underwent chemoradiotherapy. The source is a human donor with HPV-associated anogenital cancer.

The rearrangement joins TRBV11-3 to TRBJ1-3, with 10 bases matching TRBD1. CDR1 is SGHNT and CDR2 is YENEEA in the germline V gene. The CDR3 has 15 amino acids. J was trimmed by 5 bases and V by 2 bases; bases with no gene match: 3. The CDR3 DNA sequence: TGTGCCAGCAGCTTACGGACAGGGGGGAGAAACACCATATATTTT. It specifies CASSLRTGGRNTIYF.

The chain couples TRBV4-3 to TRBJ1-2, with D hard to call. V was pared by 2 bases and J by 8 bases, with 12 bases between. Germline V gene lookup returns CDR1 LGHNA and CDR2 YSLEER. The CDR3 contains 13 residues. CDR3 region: CASSQSSAGGYTF. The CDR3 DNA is TGCGCCAGCAGCCAAAGCTCAGCGGGCGGCTACACCTTC.

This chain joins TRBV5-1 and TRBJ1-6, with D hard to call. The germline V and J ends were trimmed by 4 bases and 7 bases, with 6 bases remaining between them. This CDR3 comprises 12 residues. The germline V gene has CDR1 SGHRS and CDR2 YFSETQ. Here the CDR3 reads CASSPENSPLHF. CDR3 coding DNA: TGCGCCAGCAGCCCGGAAAATTCACCCCTCCACTTT.

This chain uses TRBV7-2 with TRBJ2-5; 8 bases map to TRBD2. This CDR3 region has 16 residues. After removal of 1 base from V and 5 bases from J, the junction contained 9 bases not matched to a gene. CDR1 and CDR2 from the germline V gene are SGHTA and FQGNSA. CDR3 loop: CASSLVHRGGGETQYF. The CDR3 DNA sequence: TGTGCCAGCAGCTTAGTCCATCGGGGGGGCGGGGAGACCCAGTACTTC.

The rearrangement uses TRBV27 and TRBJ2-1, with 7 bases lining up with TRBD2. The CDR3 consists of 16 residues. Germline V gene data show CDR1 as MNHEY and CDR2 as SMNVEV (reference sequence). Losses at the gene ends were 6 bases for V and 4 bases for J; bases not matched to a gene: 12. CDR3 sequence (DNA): TGTGCCAGCAGCACCCTAAAAGCGGGGCCTTACAATGAGCAGTTCTTC. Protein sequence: CASSTLKAGPYNEQFF.

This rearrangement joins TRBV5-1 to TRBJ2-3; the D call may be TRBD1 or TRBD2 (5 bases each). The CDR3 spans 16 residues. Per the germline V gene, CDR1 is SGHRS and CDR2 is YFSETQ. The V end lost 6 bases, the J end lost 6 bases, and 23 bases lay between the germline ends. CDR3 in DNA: TGCGCCAGCATGAACCTGGGACGCAAGGGCGAGGATACGCAGTATTTT. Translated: CASMNLGRKGEDTQYF. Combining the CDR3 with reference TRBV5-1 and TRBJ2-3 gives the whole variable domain KAGVTQTPRYLIKTRGQQVTLSCSPISGHRSVSWYQQTPGQGLQFLFEYFSETQRNKGNFPGRFSGRQFSNSRSEMNVSTLELGDSALYLCASMNLGRKGEDTQYFGPGTRLTVL.

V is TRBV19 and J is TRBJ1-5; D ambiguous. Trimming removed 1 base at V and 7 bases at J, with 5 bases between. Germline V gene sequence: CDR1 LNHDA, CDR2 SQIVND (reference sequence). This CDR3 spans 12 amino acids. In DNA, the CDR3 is TGTGCCAGTAGTATAGTAGGCCAGCCCCAGCATTTT. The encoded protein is CASSIVGQPQHF.

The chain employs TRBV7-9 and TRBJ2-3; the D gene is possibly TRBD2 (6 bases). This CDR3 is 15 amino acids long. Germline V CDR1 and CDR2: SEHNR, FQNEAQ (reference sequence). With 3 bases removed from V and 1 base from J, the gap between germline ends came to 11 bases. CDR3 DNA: TGTGCCAGCAGCTTGAAGGGGAGGCGCACAGATACGCAGTATTTT. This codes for CASSLKGRRTDTQYF. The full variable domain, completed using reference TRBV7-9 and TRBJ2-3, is DTGVSQNPRHKITKRGQNVTFRCDPISEHNRLYWYRQTLGQGPEFLTYFQNEAQLEKSRLLSDRFSAERPKGSFSTLEIQRTEQGDSAMYLCASSLKGRRTDTQYFGPGTRLTVL.

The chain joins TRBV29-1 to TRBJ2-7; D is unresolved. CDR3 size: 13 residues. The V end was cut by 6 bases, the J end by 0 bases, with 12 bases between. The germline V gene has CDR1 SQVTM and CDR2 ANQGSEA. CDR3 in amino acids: CSVLDGYSYEQYF. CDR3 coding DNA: TGCAGCGTCCTTGACGGTTACTCCTACGAGCAGTACTTC.

CDR3 bases: TGTGCCAGCAGTGAAAGATACCCACGGAATGAGCAGTTCTTC. Residues: CASSERYPRNEQFF. This sequence joins TRBV2 and TRBJ2-1, with D unresolved. The V gene lost 2 bases and the J gene lost 7 bases, with 12 bases spanning the gap. The CDR3 spans 14 residues. Germline CDR1 is SNHLY and CDR2 is FYNNEI.

DNA for the CDR3: TGCGCCAGCAGCACCGGTGCTAACTATGGCTACACCTTC. Translated: CASSTGANYGYTF. The J gene is TRBJ1-2, the V gene TRBV5-1; no definite D call. Trimming removed 4 bases at V and 0 bases at J, with 7 bases between. CDR3 length: 13 amino acids. Germline loops: CDR1 SGHRS, CDR2 YFSETQ.

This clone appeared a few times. The CDR3 loop is CASSWTGTNSYEQYF. The CDR3 DNA is TGTGCCAGCAGTTGGACAGGTACTAACTCCTACGAGCAGTACTTC. The V and J genes are TRBV27 and TRBJ2-7, with 7 bases aligning to TRBD1. Germline V gene data show CDR1 as MNHEY and CDR2 as SMNVEV (reference sequence). After removal of 4 bases from V and 0 bases from J, the junction contained 6 bases not matched to a gene. The CDR3 extends over 15 amino acids.

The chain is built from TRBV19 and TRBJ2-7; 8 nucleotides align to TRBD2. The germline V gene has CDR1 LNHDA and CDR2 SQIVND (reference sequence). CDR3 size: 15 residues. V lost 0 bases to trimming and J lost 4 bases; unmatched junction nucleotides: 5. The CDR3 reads CASSIEGTSRYEQYF. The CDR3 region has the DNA TGTGCCAGTAGTATAGAGGGGACTAGTCGGTACGAGCAGTACTTC. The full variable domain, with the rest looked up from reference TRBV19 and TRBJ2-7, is DGGITQSPKYLFRKEGQNVTLSCEQNLNHDAMYWYRQDPGQGLRLIYYSQIVNDFQKGDIAEGYSVSREKKESFPLTVTSAQKNPTAFYLCASSIEGTSRYEQYFGPGTRLTVT.